Following are 10 T cell receptor beta chains from one sample sequenced in a study of low-dose radiotherapy and immunotherapy resistance in tumors. With TRAV- and TRBV-specific primers, first-strand cDNA was made, covering the alpha and beta chains. Over roughly 20 PCR cycles, TCRs were amplified from a constant-region primer and V-primer adapter. TCRdb independently ran MiXCR on the reads; one entry per CDR3 protein. The sample lists about 64,000 distinct CDR3 sequences; 26% were seen once. Time point described: before trial treatment. Specimen: PBMCs, collected before treatment. These receptors all stem from a male donor with rectosigmoid adenocarcinoma.

Notes on this clonotype: It differs at one base from a far larger clone, so likely a read error. The chain uses TRBV11-2 and TRBJ2-6, with a possible D match to TRBD2 (5 bases). Trimming pared 1 base from V and 2 bases from J, leaving 12 bases between. Germline V CDR1 and CDR2: SGHAT, FQNNGV. The CDR3 extends over 17 amino acids. The CDR3 here is CASSLAEGAAGANVLTF. The CDR3 DNA follows: TGTGCCAGCAGCTTAGCTGAGGGCGCGGCTGGGGCCAACGTCCTGACTTTC.

In this sample, this clonotype turned up many times. The gene calls are TRBV6-2 or TRBV6-3 and TRBJ2-7; 8 bases are shared with TRBD1. The CDR3 contains 14 residues. The J segment lost 3 bases and the V segment lost 5 bases, leaving 6 bases of the junction unmatched. Germline V gene sequence: CDR1 MNHEY, CDR2 SVGEGT. The DNA of the CDR3 is TGTGCCAGCAGTCTCGACAGGGGTGTCTACGAGCAGTACTTC. Encoded protein: CASSLDRGVYEQYF.

This rearrangement joins TRBV29-1 to TRBJ1-2; the match to TRBD1 covers 10 bases. This CDR3 comprises 12 residues. The V segment lost 7 bases and the J segment 5 bases; nucleotides outside the gene matches: 4. CDR1 and CDR2 from the germline V gene are SQVTM and ANQGSEA. The CDR3 DNA is TGCAGCGCAATGGACAGGGGGTATGGCTACACCTTC. This gives the protein CSAMDRGYGYTF.

This clonotype was counted many times. The V call is TRBV14, the J call TRBJ2-7, with D possibly being TRBD1 (5 bases). The CDR3 runs to 14 residues. CDR1 and CDR2 (germline): SGHDN, FVKESK. V lost 4 bases and J lost 6, with 16 bases in between. The CDR3 DNA reads as TGTGCCAGCAGCCCCTTCCAGGGATCCATCGAGCAGTACTTC. Translation gives CASSPFQGSIEQYF.

A note on this clonotype: A read error likely explains this, since a far larger clone differs by one base. CDR3 sequence: CASSRDRQAYGYTF. The CDR3 nucleotides are TGTGCCAGCAGCCGAGATCGACAGGCCTATGGCTACACCTTC. The gene calls are TRBV1 and TRBJ1-2; the table's D call, TRBD1, was not checked against the DNA. TRBV1 is designated a pseudogene. CDR3 length: 14 amino acids.

The V gene is TRBV7-2, the J gene TRBJ2-1, with TRBD2 matching over 8 bases. The CDR3 runs 17 residues. Germline V gene lookup returns CDR1 SGHTA and CDR2 FQGNSA. The V segment lost 2 bases and the J segment 0 bases; nucleotides outside the gene matches: 6. The CDR3 loop is CASSLYGRGNSYNEQFF. CDR3 DNA: TGTGCCAGCAGCTTATACGGGAGGGGTAACTCCTACAATGAGCAGTTCTTC.

To note about this clonotype: This sequence may be a read error, since a much larger clone differs from it by one base. This chain uses TRBV7-6 with TRBJ1-1; possible D gene TRBD1, 5 bases. CDR3 length: 14 residues. CDR1 SGHVS and CDR2 FNYEAQ come from the germline V gene. The V and J ends lost 5 bases and 3 bases respectively, with 13 bases between them. CDR3 sequence: CASSRPGGDTEAFF. The CDR3 DNA follows: TGTGCCAGCAGCCGCCCCGGGGGGGACACTGAAGCTTTCTTT.

This clonotype was detected only a few times. The V call is TRBV5-6, the J call TRBJ2-7, with TRBD2 matching over 8 bases. The CDR3 sequence is 14 residues long. Germline V CDR1 and CDR2: SGHDT, YYEEEE. V shed 0 bases, J shed 5 bases, and the junction held 4 bases outside the gene matches. CDR3 residues: CASSLARGADEQYF. In DNA form, the CDR3 reads TGTGCCAGCAGCTTGGCGCGGGGGGCAGACGAGCAGTACTTC.

This clonotype is a singleton in its sample. The rearrangement uses TRBV11-2 and TRBJ2-5, with 9 bases lining up with TRBD1. Germline V gives CDR1 SGHAT, CDR2 FQNNGV. The CDR3 sequence is 15 residues long. The V and J ends lost 7 bases and 4 bases, in that order; junction bases with no gene match: 10. The CDR3 DNA follows: TGTGCCAGCAACTACGGGACAGGGAGTCGAGAGACCCAGTACTTC. Protein product: CASNYGTGSRETQYF.

This clonotype occurred many times. The chain links TRBV7-8 to TRBJ2-3; either TRBD1 or TRBD2 may supply D (6 bases each). Trimming cost V 2 bases and J 6 bases, with 15 bases left between them. Germline loops: CDR1 SGHVS, CDR2 FQNEAQ. This CDR3 contains 15 residues. CDR3 DNA: TGTGCCAGCAGCTTACCCGGGGGCAGTTTGGATACGCAGTATTTT. Protein product: CASSLPGGSLDTQYF. Together with reference TRBV7-8 and TRBJ2-3, the CDR3 gives the full variable domain: GAGVSQSPRYKVAKRGQDVALRCDPISGHVSLFWYQQALGQGPEFLTYFQNEAQLDKSGLPSDRFFAERPEGSVSTLKIQRTQQEDSAVYLCASSLPGGSLDTQYFGPGTRLTVL.